A selection of T cell receptor beta chains follows, all from one sample in a study of blood T cell repertoires in COVID-19. This table comes from immunoSEQ multiplex PCR, and its TCRdb copy is limited to in-frame clones, with some not included. This sample has over 300,000 clones, with around 90% found just once. The sample comprised peripheral blood. The receptor source for this set is a man between 18 and 29 years old with active or convalescent COVID-19. Both conserved end residues are part of each CDR3. A D gene is named only where the DNA matches it firmly. Clone size is shown for a subset of rows, as once, few, many or a class of expanded clone.

d_call: .; clone_size: few; j_call: TRBJ1-1; v_call: TRBV7-2; cdr3_aa: CASSYLPGGYGTEAFF; cdr3_nt: TGTGCCAGCAGCTATTTACCAGGAGGGTATGGGACTGAAGCTTTCTTT
d_call: .; clone_size: few; j_call: TRBJ2-1; v_call: TRBV9; cdr3_aa: CASSRERTNNEQFF; cdr3_nt: TGTGCCAGCTCGAGGGAGAGGACTAACAATGAGCAGTTCTTC
d_call: .; clone_size: once; j_call: TRBJ2-3; v_call: TRBV7-8; cdr3_aa: CASSPPGGGSKAQYF; cdr3_nt: TGTGCCAGCAGCCCCCCGGGTGGAGGTTCCAAGGCGCAGTATTTT
d_call: .; clone_size: .; j_call: TRBJ1-3; v_call: TRBV4-1; cdr3_aa: CASSQPRRGAGNTIYF; cdr3_nt: TGCGCCAGCAGCCAGCCTAGACGGGGAGCTGGAAACACCATATATTTT
d_call: .; clone_size: .; j_call: TRBJ2-5; v_call: TRBV10-3; cdr3_aa: CAISESGGETQYF; cdr3_nt: TGTGCCATCAGTGAGAGCGGCGGTGAGACCCAGTACTTC
d_call: .; clone_size: .; j_call: TRBJ1-2; v_call: TRBV3-1/TRBV3-2; cdr3_aa: CASSLGGGYTF; cdr3_nt: TGTGCCAGCAGCCTGGGGGGTGGCTACACCTTC
d_call: TRBD2; clone_size: once; j_call: TRBJ2-1; v_call: TRBV9; cdr3_aa: CASSGPGLAGVNEQFF; cdr3_nt: TGTGCCAGCAGCGGACCGGGACTAGCGGGAGTGAATGAGCAGTTCTTC
d_call: TRBD1; clone_size: .; j_call: TRBJ1-1; v_call: TRBV6-5; cdr3_aa: CASSQYRGTEAFF; cdr3_nt: TGTGCCAGCAGCCAATACAGGGGAACTGAAGCTTTCTTT
d_call: .; clone_size: once; j_call: TRBJ2-7; v_call: TRBV30; cdr3_aa: CAWSVRGVYEQYF; cdr3_nt: TGTGCCTGGAGTGTACGGGGTGTCTACGAGCAGTACTTC
d_call: .; clone_size: .; j_call: TRBJ1-1; v_call: TRBV27; cdr3_aa: CASSSAGGRTEAFF; cdr3_nt: TGTGCCAGCAGTTCGGCGGGGGGGAGGACTGAAGCTTTCTTT
d_call: TRBD2; clone_size: .; j_call: TRBJ2-1; v_call: TRBV5-1; cdr3_aa: CASGTSGGTEKYNEQFF; cdr3_nt: TGCGCCAGCGGTACTAGCGGGGGGACCGAAAAATACAATGAGCAGTTCTTC
d_call: TRBD1; clone_size: .; j_call: TRBJ2-1; v_call: TRBV29-1; cdr3_aa: CSVEARDRVSNEQFF; cdr3_nt: TGCAGCGTTGAAGCCCGGGACAGAGTCTCCAATGAGCAGTTCTTC
d_call: TRBD1; clone_size: .; j_call: TRBJ1-1; v_call: TRBV11-2; cdr3_aa: CASNRDRTKMNTEAFF; cdr3_nt: TGTGCCAGCAACCGGGACAGAACAAAAATGAACACTGAAGCTTTCTTT
d_call: TRBD2; clone_size: .; j_call: TRBJ2-1; v_call: TRBV7-8; cdr3_aa: CASSLTGTSGSRYNEQFF; cdr3_nt: TGTGCCAGCAGCCTAACCGGGACTAGCGGGAGTAGGTACAATGAGCAGTTCTTC
d_call: TRBD1; clone_size: .; j_call: TRBJ1-1; v_call: TRBV27; cdr3_aa: CASRNSGQGVNTEAFF; cdr3_nt: TGTGCCAGCCGAAACTCGGGACAGGGGGTGAACACTGAAGCTTTCTTT
d_call: .; clone_size: .; j_call: TRBJ2-1; v_call: TRBV9; cdr3_aa: CASSVRQTNNEQFF; cdr3_nt: TGTGCCAGCAGCGTTAGACAGACAAACAATGAGCAGTTCTTC
d_call: .; clone_size: .; j_call: TRBJ2-3; v_call: TRBV7-2; cdr3_aa: CASSRLPRGTDTQYF; cdr3_nt: TGTGCCAGCAGCCGTCTCCCCCGAGGGACAGATACGCAGTATTTT
d_call: .; clone_size: .; j_call: TRBJ1-5; v_call: TRBV6-2/TRBV6-3; cdr3_aa: CASSDRTASNQPQHF; cdr3_nt: TGTGCCAGCAGCGACCGGACAGCTAGCAATCAGCCCCAGCATTTT
d_call: .; clone_size: .; j_call: TRBJ1-1; v_call: TRBV18; cdr3_aa: CASSPPGTRNTEAFF; cdr3_nt: TGTGCCAGCTCACCACCCGGGACAAGGAACACTGAAGCTTTCTTT
d_call: .; clone_size: once; j_call: TRBJ1-3; v_call: TRBV19; cdr3_aa: CASRQYDRSGNTIYF; cdr3_nt: TGTGCCAGTAGACAGTACGACCGCTCTGGAAACACCATATATTTT
d_call: .; clone_size: .; j_call: TRBJ1-1; v_call: TRBV27; cdr3_aa: CASSPSRGTEAFF; cdr3_nt: TGTGCCAGCAGTCCAAGTCGGGGGACTGAAGCTTTCTTT
d_call: .; clone_size: .; j_call: TRBJ2-7; v_call: TRBV4-2; cdr3_aa: CASSHTGPDSYEQYF; cdr3_nt: TGTGCCAGCAGCCACACAGGGCCCGACTCCTACGAGCAGTACTTC
d_call: .; clone_size: .; j_call: TRBJ1-4; v_call: TRBV9; cdr3_aa: CASSEGAGKLLEKLFF; cdr3_nt: TGTGCCAGCAGCGAGGGAGCCGGGAAACTATTGGAAAAACTGTTTTTT
d_call: .; clone_size: .; j_call: TRBJ1-1; v_call: TRBV5-6; cdr3_aa: CASSLAASLSGAFF; cdr3_nt: TGTGCCAGCAGCCTGGCGGCATCCCTTTCGGGAGCTTTCTTT
d_call: .; clone_size: .; j_call: TRBJ2-1; v_call: TRBV4-3; cdr3_aa: CASSRSRQGSYNEQFF; cdr3_nt: TGCGCCAGCAGCCGATCTCGGCAGGGCTCCTACAATGAGCAGTTCTTC
d_call: .; clone_size: .; j_call: TRBJ1-3; v_call: TRBV6-6; cdr3_aa: CASSYFNRADTIYF; cdr3_nt: TGTGCCAGCAGTTACTTTAACAGGGCTGACACCATATATTTT
d_call: .; clone_size: .; j_call: TRBJ1-5; v_call: TRBV6-2/TRBV6-3; cdr3_aa: CASSYFGVQPQHF; cdr3_nt: TGTGCCAGCAGTTACTTCGGTGTCCAGCCCCAGCATTTT
d_call: TRBD1; clone_size: .; j_call: TRBJ2-5; v_call: TRBV11-1; cdr3_aa: CASLRQGEETQYF; cdr3_nt: TGTGCCAGCCTGAGACAGGGTGAGGAGACCCAGTACTTC
d_call: .; clone_size: .; j_call: TRBJ1-6; v_call: TRBV19; cdr3_aa: CASSWGDSPLHF; cdr3_nt: TGTGCCAGTAGTTGGGGGGATTCACCCCTCCACTTT
d_call: TRBD1; clone_size: .; j_call: TRBJ1-2; v_call: TRBV7-9; cdr3_aa: CASSPHRDRGAYGYTF; cdr3_nt: TGTGCCAGCAGCCCACACCGGGACAGGGGGGCCTATGGCTACACCTTC
d_call: .; clone_size: .; j_call: TRBJ1-5; v_call: TRBV20-1; cdr3_aa: CSASSKQYSNQPQHF; cdr3_nt: TGCAGTGCTAGTTCAAAGCAATATAGCAATCAGCCCCAGCATTTT
d_call: .; clone_size: .; j_call: TRBJ2-7; v_call: TRBV28; cdr3_aa: CASSLTGSEQYF; cdr3_nt: TGTGCCAGCAGTTTAACGGGGTCCGAGCAGTACTTC
d_call: TRBD1; clone_size: .; j_call: TRBJ2-7; v_call: TRBV2; cdr3_aa: CASSGGTGVSYEQYF; cdr3_nt: TGTGCCAGCAGCGGCGGGACAGGGGTATCCTACGAGCAGTACTTC
d_call: TRBD2; clone_size: .; j_call: TRBJ2-2; v_call: TRBV19; cdr3_aa: CASSRTGGTGELFF; cdr3_nt: TGTGCCAGTAGTAGGACGGGGGGCACCGGGGAGCTGTTTTTT
d_call: .; clone_size: once; j_call: TRBJ1-1; v_call: TRBV4-1; cdr3_aa: CASSQEPTLNTEAFF; cdr3_nt: TGCGCCAGCAGCCAAGAGCCGACACTGAACACTGAAGCTTTCTTT
d_call: .; clone_size: few; j_call: TRBJ1-2; v_call: TRBV6-5; cdr3_aa: CASSSTHAGNYGYTF; cdr3_nt: TGTGCCAGCAGTTCAACACACGCCGGGAACTATGGCTACACCTTC
d_call: .; clone_size: .; j_call: TRBJ1-3; v_call: TRBV5-1; cdr3_aa: CASSLAPMDSGNTIYF; cdr3_nt: TGCGCCAGCAGCTTGGCCCCCATGGACAGTGGAAACACCATATATTTT